Given below is one T cell receptor (beta chain) in context. The data were obtained in a study of cytomegalovirus exposure and HLA in healthy donors. This CDR3 region has 14 residues. Germline CDR1 and CDR2: MGHRA and YSYEKL. V was cut by 1 base and J by 4 bases, with 11 bases left in between. PCR used 60 Vbeta primers and 13 Jbeta primers. Profiled with immunoSEQ multiplex PCR; TCRdb holds only in-frame clones, not every one. The sample has approximately 190,000 clones, about 86% seen once. Donors in the study were healthy people who gave bone marrow. The chain couples TRBV4-1 to TRBJ2-7, with D possibly being TRBD2 (5 bases). This receptor was obtained from a man between 40 and 49 years old in good health and CMV-seropositive. The specimen was PBMCs. The CDR3 here is CASSQGFRGYEQYF. CDR3 coding DNA: TGCGCCAGCAGCCAAGGATTTCGGGGATACGAGCAGTACTTC.